This T cell receptor beta chain was sequenced in a study of identical twins. Each CDR3 protein is one row after TCRdb ran MiXCR on the 5' RACE reads. Among around 530,000 distinct CDR3 sequences, roughly 15% were seen once, and the ten largest hold 0.44%. This sample also appeared in a second study, on yellow fever vaccine responses in identical twins. As that study records: As reported, the vaccine T cell response of twins seemed partly convergent and partly personalized.

Specimen: CD4+ T cells sorted from blood. This clonotype was sampled from a woman aged 18-35 years in good health.

The CDR3 nucleotides are TGCGCCAGCAGCTTGGTAGCGGCCTTTAAGATGGAGACCCAGTACTTC. The encoded protein is CASSLVAAFKMETQYF. The V and J genes are TRBV5-1 and TRBJ2-5, with a possible D match to TRBD2 (6 bases). The V gene lost 0 bases and the J gene lost 5 bases, with 17 bases spanning the gap. Germline V gives CDR1 SGHRS, CDR2 YFSETQ. This CDR3 region has 16 residues.